The 17 T cell receptor beta chains in this list originate from one sample, sequenced in a study of radiotherapy plus CTLA-4 blockade in lung cancer. Produced via immunoSEQ multiplex PCR; TCRdb's table is partial and in-frame only. The table lists 75,000 to 80,000 clones, about 88% of them singletons. The sequences come from peripheral blood, collected from a patient treated with radiotherapy plus ipilimumab. These receptor sequences come from a human donor with non-small cell lung cancer who had stable disease on radiotherapy plus ipilimumab.

The chain recombines TRBV5-1 with TRBJ1-1; D uncertain. The germline V gene has CDR1 SGHRS and CDR2 YFSETQ. The V end lost 5 bases, the J end lost 0 bases, and 8 bases lay between the germline ends. This CDR3 region has 13 residues. The CDR3 bases are TGCGCCAGCAGATCCGGGATGAACACTGAAGCTTTCTTT. It specifies CASRSGMNTEAFF.

The CDR3 here is CAGTGQASRFGAFF. The CDR3 DNA reads TGTGCCGGGACGGGACAGGCCTCTCGATTTGGGGCTTTCTTT. The chain employs TRBV30 and TRBJ1-1; 8 positions match TRBD1. The V segment lost 8 bases and the J segment 11 bases; nucleotides outside the gene matches: 19. This CDR3 is 14 amino acids long. Germline assignment: CDR1 GTSNPN and CDR2 SVGIG (reference sequence).

This clone was counted a few times. The V call is TRBV11-2, the J call TRBJ2-1; no firm D call. There are 13 residues in the CDR3. Germline V gene lookup returns CDR1 SGHAT and CDR2 FQNNGV. V was trimmed by 5 bases and J by 4 bases, leaving 9 bases between them. The DNA of the CDR3 is TGTGCCAGCAGCCGTCCCGAGTACAATGAGCAGTTCTTC. Translation: CASSRPEYNEQFF. Looking up the rest from reference TRBV11-2 and TRBJ2-1 gives the full variable domain: EAGVAQSPRYKIIEKRQSVAFWCNPISGHATLYWYQQILGQGPKLLIQFQNNGVVDDSQLPKDRFSAERLKGVDSTLKIQPAKLEDSAVYLCASSRPEYNEQFFGPGTRLTVL.

V is TRBV7-9 and J is TRBJ1-3; D gene unclear. Germline values: CDR1 SEHNR, CDR2 FQNEAQ (reference sequence). The V end was cut by 4 bases, the J end by 0 bases, with 16 bases between. This CDR3 spans 17 amino acids. The DNA of the CDR3 is TGTGCCAGCAGCTCCCCGGGGAGGGTGATCTCTGGAAACACCATATATTTT. Its protein is CASSSPGRVISGNTIYF.

This clone was recorded once. One end of the junction fails to match germline, which may point to a read error. The chain recombines TRBV7-3 with TRBJ2-7, with TRBD2 identical over 12 bases. The CDR3 is 15 residues long. Germline CDR1 SGHTA, CDR2 FQGTGA. The CDR3 sequence is CASSITSGGRYEQYF. The CDR3 coding sequence is TGTGCCAGCAGCATAACTAGCGGGGGGCGATACGAGCAGTACTTC. The complete variable domain, with remaining parts taken from reference TRBV7-3 and TRBJ2-7, reads GAGVSQTPSNKVTEKGKYVELRCDPISGHTALYWYRQSLGQGPEFLIYFQGTGAADDSGLPNDRFFAVRPEGSVSTLKIQRTERGDSAVYLCASSITSGGRYEQYFGPGTRLTVT.

The J gene is TRBJ2-2, the V gene TRBV5-1; D gene unclear. The germline V gene has CDR1 SGHRS and CDR2 YFSETQ. Between the trimmed V and J ends, which lost 5 bases and 3 bases, there was a span of 11 bases. This CDR3 is 14 amino acids long. CDR3 coding DNA: TGCGCCAGCAGACCCAATGGCGACACCGGGGAGCTGTTTTTT. It translates to CASRPNGDTGELFF.

This clone was recorded once. The chain recombines TRBV7-2 with TRBJ2-2; 15 positions agree with TRBD2. Germline CDR1 reads SGHTA; CDR2 reads FQGNSA. This CDR3 has 16 amino acids. Losses at the gene ends were 5 bases for V and 6 bases for J; bases not matched to a gene: 4. CDR3 DNA sequence: TGTGCCAGCAGCCTGGGACTAGCGGGGGGACCCGGGGAGCTGTTTTTT. This encodes CASSLGLAGGPGELFF.

The V gene is TRBV27, the J gene TRBJ1-5; TRBD1 aligns across 8 bases. The trim removed 8 bases at V and 6 bases at J, leaving 15 bases unmatched. CDR1 is MNHEY and CDR2 is SMNVEV in the germline V gene (reference sequence). The CDR3 has 16 residues. Written as DNA, the CDR3 is TGTGCCAGCGCCACGGCAGGGGGCGCGGGAAGTCAGCCCCAGCATTTT. It is translated as CASATAGGAGSQPQHF.

On this clone itself: Other DNA sequences in the same sample also yield this CDR3. The J gene is TRBJ2-3, the V gene TRBV7-3; 10 bases are a match to TRBD2. V was clipped by 3 bases and J by 3 bases; unmatched bases: 3. CDR1 SGHTA and CDR2 FQGTGA come from the germline V gene. The length of the CDR3 is 15 residues. DNA of the CDR3: TGTGCCAGCAGCTTGCTAGCGGGAGAAACAGATACGCAGTATTTT. Its protein is CASSLLAGETDTQYF.

CDR3 loop: CASSPAGGPMSRGEQFF. The CDR3 nucleotides are TGTGCCAGCAGCCCCGCGGGAGGTCCGATGAGTAGGGGGGAGCAGTTCTTC. The chain joins TRBV5-4 to TRBJ2-1, with 8 positions matching TRBD2. The ends lost 4 bases at V and 10 bases at J; junction bases unmatched: 19. The CDR3 sequence is 17 residues long. The germline V gene encodes CDR1 SGHNT and CDR2 YYREEE (reference sequence).

This chain links TRBV5-1 with TRBJ1-3; TRBD1 aligns across 7 bases. Germline CDR1 and CDR2: SGHRS and YFSETQ. The CDR3 loop spans 16 amino acids. V was pared by 4 bases and J by 0 bases, with 7 bases of the junction left unmatched. As DNA, the CDR3 is TGCGCCAGCAGCACCGGACAGGCGTACTCTGGAAACACCATATATTTT. Translation: CASSTGQAYSGNTIYF.

This clone was seen once. The rearrangement uses TRBV7-2 and TRBJ2-2; 10 nucleotides agree with TRBD2. CDR1 is SGHTA, CDR2 FQGNSA, per germline. CDR3 length: 17 amino acids. Trimming at V came to 6 bases and at J to 7 bases, leaving 14 bases not matched to a gene. The CDR3 coding sequence is TGTGCCAGCAGACTCCGAGCCGGGACTAGCGTTGGCGGGGAGCTGTTTTTT. It translates to CASRLRAGTSVGGELFF.

This clone came up once. This chain connects TRBV18 to TRBJ2-3; 7 bases align to TRBD2. Germline V gene data show CDR1 as KGHSH and CDR2 as LQKENI. The ends lost 3 bases at V and 3 bases at J; junction bases unmatched: 3. This CDR3 comprises 14 residues. The CDR3 loop is CASSPGLETDTQYF. In nucleotides, the CDR3 is TGTGCCAGCTCACCCGGACTAGAAACAGATACGCAGTATTTT.

The chain recombines TRBV10-1 with TRBJ2-1; D not certain. Trimming stripped 3 bases from V and 7 bases from J, with 7 bases between. The germline gives CDR1 WNHNN, CDR2 SYGVQD (reference sequence). The CDR3 totals 12 residues. CDR3 DNA: TGCGCCAGCAGTGACTGGGGAAATGAGCAGTTCTTC. Translating gives CASSDWGNEQFF.

The chain carries TRBV7-2 and TRBJ2-1; D might be TRBD2 (5 bases). V was trimmed by 0 bases and J by 5 bases, leaving 17 bases between them. The length of the CDR3 is 17 residues. Per the germline V gene, CDR1 is SGHTA and CDR2 is FQGNSA. CDR3 residues: CASSLAGAYPRDNEQFF. The CDR3 coding sequence is TGTGCCAGCAGCTTAGCGGGAGCCTACCCTCGGGACAATGAGCAGTTCTTC.

Here the CDR3 reads CASSPTTTGYHEQYF. CDR3 coding DNA: TGTGCCAGCTCACCAACAACGACAGGGTACCACGAGCAGTACTTC. The chain couples TRBV18 to TRBJ2-7; TRBD1 matches at 7 bases. Germline V gene sequence: CDR1 KGHSH, CDR2 LQKENI. CDR3 length equals 15 residues. The trim removed 2 bases at V and 5 bases at J, leaving 9 bases unmatched.

The V gene is TRBV28, the J gene TRBJ2-5; no definite D call. The CDR3 contains 14 residues. Trimming removed 2 bases at V and 4 bases at J, with 11 bases between. Germline lookup yields CDR1 MDHEN and CDR2 SYDVKM. CDR3 DNA sequence: TGTGCCAGCAGTTTAGGACGGATAGGAGAGACCCAGTACTTC. Protein product: CASSLGRIGETQYF. Full variable domain (remainder filled in from reference TRBV28 and TRBJ2-5): DVKVTQSSRYLVKRTGEKVFLECVQDMDHENMFWYRQDPGLGLRLIYFSYDVKMKEKGDIPEGYSVSREKKERFSLILESASTNQTSMYLCASSLGRIGETQYFGPGTRLLVL.